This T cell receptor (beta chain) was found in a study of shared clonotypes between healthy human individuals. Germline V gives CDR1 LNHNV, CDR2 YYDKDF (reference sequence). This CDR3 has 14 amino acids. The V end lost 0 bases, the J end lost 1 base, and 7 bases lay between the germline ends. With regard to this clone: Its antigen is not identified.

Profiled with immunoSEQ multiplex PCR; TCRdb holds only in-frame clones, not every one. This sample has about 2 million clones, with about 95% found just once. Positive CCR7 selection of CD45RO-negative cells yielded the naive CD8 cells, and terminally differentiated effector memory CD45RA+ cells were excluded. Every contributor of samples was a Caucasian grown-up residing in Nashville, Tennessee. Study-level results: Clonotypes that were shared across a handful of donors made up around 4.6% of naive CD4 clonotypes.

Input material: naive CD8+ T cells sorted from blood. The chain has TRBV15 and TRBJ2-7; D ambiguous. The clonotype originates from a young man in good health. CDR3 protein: CATSREPTSYEQYF. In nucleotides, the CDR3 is TGTGCCACCAGCAGAGAGCCTACATCCTACGAGCAGTACTTC.